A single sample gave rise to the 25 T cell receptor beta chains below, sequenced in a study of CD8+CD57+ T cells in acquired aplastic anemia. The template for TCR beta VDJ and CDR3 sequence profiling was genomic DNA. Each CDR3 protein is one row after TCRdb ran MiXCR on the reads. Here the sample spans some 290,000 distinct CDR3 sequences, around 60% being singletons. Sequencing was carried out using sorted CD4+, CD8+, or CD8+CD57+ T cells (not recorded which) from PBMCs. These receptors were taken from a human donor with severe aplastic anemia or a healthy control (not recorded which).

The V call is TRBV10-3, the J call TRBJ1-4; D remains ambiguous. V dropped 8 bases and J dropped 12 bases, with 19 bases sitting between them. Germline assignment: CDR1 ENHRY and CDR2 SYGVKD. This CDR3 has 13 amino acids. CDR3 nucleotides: TGTGCCATCGGGGTCAGAAATGGTGGGGAACTGTTTTTT. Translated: CAIGVRNGGELFF.

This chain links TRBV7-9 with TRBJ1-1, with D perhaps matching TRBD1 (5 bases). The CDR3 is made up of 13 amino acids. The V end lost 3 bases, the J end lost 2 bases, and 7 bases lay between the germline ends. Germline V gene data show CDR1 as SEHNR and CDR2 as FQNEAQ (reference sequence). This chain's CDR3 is CASSFRDNTEAFF. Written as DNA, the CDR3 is TGTGCCAGCAGCTTCAGGGATAACACTGAAGCTTTCTTT.

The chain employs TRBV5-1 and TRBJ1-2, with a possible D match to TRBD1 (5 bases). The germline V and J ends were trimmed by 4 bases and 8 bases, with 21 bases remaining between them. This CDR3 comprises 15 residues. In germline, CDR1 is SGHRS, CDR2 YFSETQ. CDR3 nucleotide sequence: TGCGCCAGCAGCAGAGATGGGCGACAGTTGGGCGGCTACACCTTC. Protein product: CASSRDGRQLGGYTF.

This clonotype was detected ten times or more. CDR3 residues: CASQNLRLPDGKLFF. CDR3 bases: TGTGCCAGTCAAAACCTCAGGCTCCCAGATGGAAAACTGTTTTTT. This chain connects TRBV19 to TRBJ1-4; D is uncertain. The CDR3 is 15 amino acids. With 8 bases removed from V and 10 bases from J, the gap between germline ends came to 23 bases. Germline values: CDR1 LNHDA, CDR2 SQIVND (reference sequence).

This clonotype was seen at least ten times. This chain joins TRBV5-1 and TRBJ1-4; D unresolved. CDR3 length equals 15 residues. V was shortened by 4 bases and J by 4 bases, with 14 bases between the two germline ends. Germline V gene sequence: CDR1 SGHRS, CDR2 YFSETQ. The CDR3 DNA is TGCGCCAGCAGCCGGAGCTGGGGAGTTAATGAAAAACTGTTTTTT. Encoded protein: CASSRSWGVNEKLFF.

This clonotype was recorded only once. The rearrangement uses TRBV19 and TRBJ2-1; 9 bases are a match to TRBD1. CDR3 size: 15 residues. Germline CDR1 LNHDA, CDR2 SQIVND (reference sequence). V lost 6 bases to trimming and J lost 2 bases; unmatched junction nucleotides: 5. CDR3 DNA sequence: TGTGCCAGTAGCCGGGACAGGGACCCCTACAATGAGCAGTTCTTC. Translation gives CASSRDRDPYNEQFF.

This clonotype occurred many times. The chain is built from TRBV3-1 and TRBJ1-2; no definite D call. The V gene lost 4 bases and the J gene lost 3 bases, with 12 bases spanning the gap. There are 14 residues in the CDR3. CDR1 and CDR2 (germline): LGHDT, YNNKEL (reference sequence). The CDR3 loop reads CASSRHLVHYGYTF. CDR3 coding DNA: TGTGCCAGCAGCCGACACTTGGTGCACTATGGCTACACCTTC.

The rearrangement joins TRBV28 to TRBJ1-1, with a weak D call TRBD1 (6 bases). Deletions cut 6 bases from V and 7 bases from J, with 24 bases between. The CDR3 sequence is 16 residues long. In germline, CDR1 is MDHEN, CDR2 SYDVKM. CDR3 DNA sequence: TGTGCCAGCAGGAGCGGGGGACAAGGGGGGGTGATTGAAGCTTTCTTT. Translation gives CASRSGGQGGVIEAFF.

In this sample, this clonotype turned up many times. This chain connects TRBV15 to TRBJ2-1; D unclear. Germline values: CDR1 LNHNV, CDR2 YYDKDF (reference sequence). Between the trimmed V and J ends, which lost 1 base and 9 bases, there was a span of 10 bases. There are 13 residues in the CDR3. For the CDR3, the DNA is TGTGCCACCAGCAGAGGACCCGATGGTGAGCAGTTCTTC. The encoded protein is CATSRGPDGEQFF.

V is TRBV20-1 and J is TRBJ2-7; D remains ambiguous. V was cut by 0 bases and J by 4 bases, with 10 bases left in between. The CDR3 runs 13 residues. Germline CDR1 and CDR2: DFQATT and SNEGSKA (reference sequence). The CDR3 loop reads CSAREARNYEQYF. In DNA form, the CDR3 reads TGCAGTGCTAGAGAGGCTAGGAATTACGAGCAGTACTTC.

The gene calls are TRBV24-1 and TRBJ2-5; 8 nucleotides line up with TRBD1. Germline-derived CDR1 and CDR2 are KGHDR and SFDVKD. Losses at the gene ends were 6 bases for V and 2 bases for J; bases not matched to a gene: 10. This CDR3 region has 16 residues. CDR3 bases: TGTGCCACCAGTCGGACAGGGAATGGGGAGCAAGAGACCCAGTACTTC. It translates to CATSRTGNGEQETQYF.

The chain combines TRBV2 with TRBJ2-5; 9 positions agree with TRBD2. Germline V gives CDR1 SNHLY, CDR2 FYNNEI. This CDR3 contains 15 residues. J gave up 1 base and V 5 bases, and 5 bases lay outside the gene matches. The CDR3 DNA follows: TGTGCCAGCAGTTCGGCGCGGGGGGGCCAAGAGACCCAGTACTTC. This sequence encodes CASSSARGGQETQYF.

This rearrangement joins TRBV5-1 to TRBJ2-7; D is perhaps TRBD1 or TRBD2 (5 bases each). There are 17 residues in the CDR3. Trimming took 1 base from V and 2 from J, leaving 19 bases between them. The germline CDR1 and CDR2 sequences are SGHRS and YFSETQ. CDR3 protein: CASSLWAGSGYTYEQYF. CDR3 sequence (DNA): TGCGCCAGCAGCTTGTGGGCAGGGTCGGGGTACACCTACGAGCAGTACTTC.

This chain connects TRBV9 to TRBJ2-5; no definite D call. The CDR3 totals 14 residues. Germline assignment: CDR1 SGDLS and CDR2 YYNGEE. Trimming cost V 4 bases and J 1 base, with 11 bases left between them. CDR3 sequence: CASSLKQLQETQYF. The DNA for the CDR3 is TGTGCCAGCAGCTTAAAACAGCTCCAAGAGACCCAGTACTTC.

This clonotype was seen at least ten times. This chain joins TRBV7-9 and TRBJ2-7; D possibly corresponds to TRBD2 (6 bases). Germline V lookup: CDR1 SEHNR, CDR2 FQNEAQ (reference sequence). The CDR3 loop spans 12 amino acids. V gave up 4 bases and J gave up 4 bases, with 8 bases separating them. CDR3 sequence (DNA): TGTGCCAGCAGCTCCCGGGGGTACGAGCAGTACTTC. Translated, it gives CASSSRGYEQYF.

CDR3 sequence reads: CASSLDNNSYNSPLHF. The CDR3 DNA reads TGCGCCAGCAGCTTGGACAATAACTCCTATAATTCACCCCTCCACTTT. The chain recombines TRBV5-1 with TRBJ1-6; D uncertain. V was pared by 0 bases and J by 0 bases, with 7 bases between. Germline V gene data show CDR1 as SGHRS and CDR2 as YFSETQ. The CDR3 is 16 residues long.

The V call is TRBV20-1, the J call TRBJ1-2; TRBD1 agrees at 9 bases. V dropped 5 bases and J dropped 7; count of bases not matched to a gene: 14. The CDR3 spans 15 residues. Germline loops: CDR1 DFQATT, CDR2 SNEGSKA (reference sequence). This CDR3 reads CSARPGQGASSGYTF. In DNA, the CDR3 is TGCAGTGCTCGGCCGGGACAGGGAGCTTCCAGTGGCTACACCTTC.

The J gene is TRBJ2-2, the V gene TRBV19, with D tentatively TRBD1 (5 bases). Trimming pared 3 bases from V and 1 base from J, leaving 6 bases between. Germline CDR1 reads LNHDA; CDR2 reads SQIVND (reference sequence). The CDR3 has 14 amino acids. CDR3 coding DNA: TGTGCCAGTAGTATTACAGGGAACACCGGGGAGCTGTTTTTT. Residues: CASSITGNTGELFF. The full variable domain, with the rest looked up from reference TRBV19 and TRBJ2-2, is DGGITQSPKYLFRKEGQNVTLSCEQNLNHDAMYWYRQDPGQGLRLIYYSQIVNDFQKGDIAEGYSVSREKKESFPLTVTSAQKNPTAFYLCASSITGNTGELFFGEGSRLTVL.

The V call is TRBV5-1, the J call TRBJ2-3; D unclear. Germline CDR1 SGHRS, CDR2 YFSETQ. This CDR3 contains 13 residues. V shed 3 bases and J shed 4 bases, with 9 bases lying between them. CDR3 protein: CASSSRYPDTQYF. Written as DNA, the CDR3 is TGCGCCAGCAGCTCCCGGTACCCAGATACGCAGTATTTT.

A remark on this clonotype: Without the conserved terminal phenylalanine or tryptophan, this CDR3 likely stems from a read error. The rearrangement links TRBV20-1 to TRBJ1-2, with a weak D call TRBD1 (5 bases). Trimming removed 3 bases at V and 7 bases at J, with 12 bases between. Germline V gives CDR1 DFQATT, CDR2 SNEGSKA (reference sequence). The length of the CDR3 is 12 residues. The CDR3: CSASPGGGGYTL. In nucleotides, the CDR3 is TGCAGTGCTAGCCCTGGGGGTGGTGGCTACACCCTC.

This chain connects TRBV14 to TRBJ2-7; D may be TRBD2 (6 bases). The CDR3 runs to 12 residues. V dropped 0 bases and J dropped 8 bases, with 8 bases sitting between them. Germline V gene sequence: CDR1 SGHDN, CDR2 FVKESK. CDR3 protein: CASSQDLAQQYF. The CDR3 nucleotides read TGTGCCAGCAGCCAAGACCTAGCGCAGCAGTACTTC.

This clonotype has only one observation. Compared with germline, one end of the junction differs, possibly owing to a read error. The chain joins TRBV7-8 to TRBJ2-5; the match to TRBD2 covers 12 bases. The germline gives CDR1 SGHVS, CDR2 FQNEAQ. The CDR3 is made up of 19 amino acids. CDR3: CASSQFRVGRTSGEETQYF. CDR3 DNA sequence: TGCGCCAGCAGCCAATTTCGTGTTGGAAGGACTAGCGGGGAAGAGACCCAGTACTTC.

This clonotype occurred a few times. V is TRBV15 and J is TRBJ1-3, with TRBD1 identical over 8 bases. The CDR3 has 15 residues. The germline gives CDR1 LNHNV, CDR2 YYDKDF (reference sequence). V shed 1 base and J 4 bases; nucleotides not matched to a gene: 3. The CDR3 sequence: CATSRAGQAGNTIYF. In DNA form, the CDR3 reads TGTGCCACCAGCAGAGCGGGACAGGCAGGAAACACCATATATTTT.

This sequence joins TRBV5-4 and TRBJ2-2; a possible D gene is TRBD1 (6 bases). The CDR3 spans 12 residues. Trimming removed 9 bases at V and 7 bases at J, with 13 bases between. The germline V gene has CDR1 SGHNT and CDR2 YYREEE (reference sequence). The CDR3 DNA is TGTGCCACCGCTCTCAGGGGCGGGGAGCTGTTTTTT. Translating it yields CATALRGGELFF.

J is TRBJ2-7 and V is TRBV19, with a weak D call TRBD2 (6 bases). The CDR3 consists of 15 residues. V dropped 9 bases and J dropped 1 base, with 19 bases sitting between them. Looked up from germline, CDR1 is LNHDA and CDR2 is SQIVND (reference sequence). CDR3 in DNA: TGTGCCAGCAGCCAGGGACTCGGCAGGTCCTACGAGCAGTACTTC. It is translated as CASSQGLGRSYEQYF.